This TCR beta chain was retrieved from a study of OX40 agonist ivuxolimab in advanced cancers. For the study at large: Of mixed ages from about 23 to 90 and averaging about 65 years, the group was 65% to 85% male.

Trimming removed 1 base at V and 1 base at J, with 11 bases between. Germline assignment: CDR1 SGDLS and CDR2 YYNGEE. This CDR3 comprises 15 residues. A single count supports this clone. Blood sampling was done at baseline, cycle 4 day 1, and cycle 7 day 1. TCRdb's table, derived via immunoSEQ multiplex PCR, lists solely in-frame clones and lacks some. The table lists roughly 90,000 clones, 80% to 90% of them singletons. The chain combines TRBV9 with TRBJ2-5, with TRBD2 as a possible D gene (5 bases). The sequencing used CD4+ or CD8+ T cells sorted from blood, collected in a trial of the OX40 agonist ivuxolimab. The origin of this receptor is an adult with an advanced solid tumor such as melanoma, head and neck, liver or kidney cancer. CDR3 coding DNA: TGTGCCAGCAGCGTAACCGGGAATTCCCAAGAGACCCAGTACTTC. Translation: CASSVTGNSQETQYF.